This TCR beta chain was obtained from a study of T cell responses to AZD1222 COVID-19 vaccine (dated by TCRdb to 2020 to 2023). Study-level background: AZD1222 recipients given second doses at about 4 weeks or at about 12 weeks were pooled, since spike-specific TCR depth and breadth were not found to differ between the two schedules. A total of under 250 trial participants underwent TCR sequencing, of whom roughly 210 had received two doses of AZD1222 and 26 had received two doses of the MenACWY control vaccine. Trial participants were enrolled by age into subgroups of 18-55, 56-69 and 70-plus years, and 148, 28 and 57 TCR-sequenced participants, respectively, were included in these subgroups.

Of note for this clone: Its antigen is not yet known. No much larger clone is present one base from it, and per-base qualities are unavailable.

The sample's time point label is to be understood as: baseline before first vaccination. Vaccinee samples came from UK trials COV001 and COV002, including a single-blind randomized controlled phase 2/3 trial of AZD1222 (ChAdOx1 nCoV-19) in healthy adults. For TCRbeta chain sequencing, PBMC samples from trial participants were taken at day 0 and at day 28 after the second dose. Broad study findings and their caveats: In the small 56-69-year group, the increase in depth fell short of significance, most likely because of low power. Reportedly, close to half of the unique spike-specific TCRs recognized epitopes lying outside the regions that are mutated in the B.1.351 and B.1.1.7 variants. The vaccine-associated CD4 TCRs covered the entire spike protein, and the dominant responses fell in regions 160-218 and 743-854. Conclusions about previously exposed vaccinees are limited, since just a handful of AZD1222 recipients were seropositive for SARS-CoV-2 at baseline. Participants were mostly white British, with more females than males. The authors suggested clonal diversity may have been underestimated. Spike-specific TCR breadth and depth rose significantly after two AZD1222 doses compared with day 0 and with MenACWY recipients. Because no day 14 peak-response samples were available, the repertoires could be characterized only after the peak T cell response.

Inclusive of the bounding cysteine and phenylalanine, the CDR3 is 15 residues long. Only the CDR3 part of the read is kept: 45 bases, read in frame from the first base. The V end loses 1 base and the J end loses 5 bases, and a stretch of 12 bases separates them. CDR1 and CDR2 are read off the germline V gene (reference sequence) as SEHNR and FQNEAQ. The CDR3 regions of human TCRbeta chains were analyzed by immunosequencing. Per the authors' processing: TCRs in the repertoires were matched against a reference library of SARS-CoV-2-specific TCRs that had been generated with the MIRA antigen-specificity platform. Breadth meant the fraction of unique TCRs that were SARS-CoV-2-associated, whereas depth meant the fraction of total T cells that were SARS-CoV-2-associated. Using the MIRA data, each spike-specific TCR was mapped to the spike region that the TCR reacts to and placed in a CD4 or CD8 class. Log10-transformed breadth and depth values were compared by one-way ANOVA with Sidak's multiple comparisons tests. TCRdb re-hosts the immuneACCESS table, in-frame sequences only. Its copies lack some clones; in the studies checked, an unresolved V gene accounts for under half of them, and the cause for the rest is not known. The V and J calls and clone size come from that table; D and trimming were worked out from the DNA. This sample holds around 100,000 clones; about 85% were observed only once. The ten largest clones add up to around 3.1% of the sample.

The sequence came from an adult in good health. Recombination connected TRBV7-9 to TRBJ1-5; possibly the D gene is TRBD1, per 5 matching bases. Source: peripheral blood, taken on day 0 of AZD1222 vaccination. The bases read TGTGCCAGCAGCTTAGACAGCAGGGCGGATCAGCCCCAGCATTTT. This sequence encodes CASSLDSRADQPQHF.